This entry lists 24 T cell receptor beta chains sequenced from one sample in a study of radiotherapy plus CTLA-4 blockade in lung cancer (dated by TCRdb to 2016 to 2018). The protocol used for the library was the immunoSEQ multiplex PCR assay. The table comes from immuneACCESS by way of TCRdb, which keeps in-frame sequences with V and J called. Part of the clones is missing from these tables; in studies checked, under half for an unresolved V gene and the rest for unknown reasons. The sample data list more than 90,000 clones, and 81% of these were observed just once. The ten largest clones capture roughly 3.3% of the sample. Sequencing used peripheral blood, obtained from a patient treated with radiotherapy plus ipilimumab. The receptors were gathered from a human donor with non-small cell lung cancer that progressed on radiotherapy plus ipilimumab. Some clones in this sample may be carry-over from other donors' samples.

With respect to this clone: The sample carries other DNA sequences with the same CDR3. The J gene is TRBJ1-6, the V gene TRBV5-6; a possible D gene is TRBD1 (5 bases). CDR1 and CDR2 (germline): SGHDT, YYEEEE. The CDR3 is 14 amino acids. V shed 4 bases and J shed 6 bases, with 11 bases lying between them. In DNA form, the CDR3 reads TGTGCCAGCAGCCTGGGACGGATTAATTCACCCCTCCACTTT. Translated: CASSLGRINSPLHF.

The DNA of the CDR3 is TGTGCCAGCAGCTTGGTTTGGACAGGGTACAATGAGCAGTTCTTC. It specifies CASSLVWTGYNEQFF. This chain links TRBV5-4 with TRBJ2-1; 8 bases line up with TRBD1. This CDR3 has 15 amino acids. Germline CDR1 and CDR2: SGHNT and YYREEE (reference sequence). The trim removed 0 bases at V and 4 bases at J, leaving 3 bases unmatched. Variable domain in full (rest from reference TRBV5-4 and TRBJ2-1): ETGVTQSPTHLIKTRGQQVTLRCSSQSGHNTVSWYQQALGQGPQFIFQYYREEENGRGNFPPRFSGLQFPNYSSELNVNALELDDSALYLCASSLVWTGYNEQFFGPGTRLTVL.

This clone was detected only a few times. V is TRBV15 and J is TRBJ1-2; tentatively, D is TRBD1 (6 bases). There are 15 residues in the CDR3. V lost 1 base and J lost 6, with 15 bases in between. Germline values: CDR1 LNHNV, CDR2 YYDKDF (reference sequence). CDR3: CATSRGVTGRDGYTF. The CDR3 nucleotides are TGTGCCACCAGCAGAGGCGTGACAGGAAGGGATGGCTACACCTTC. Filled out from reference TRBV15 and TRBJ1-2, the complete variable domain reads DAMVIQNPRYQVTQFGKPVTLSCSQTLNHNVMYWYQQKSSQAPKLLFHYYDKDFNNEADTPDNFQSRRPNTSFCFLDIRSPGLGDTAMYLCATSRGVTGRDGYTFGSGTRLTVV.

The V and J genes are TRBV10-2 and TRBJ1-1; D not certain. Trimming left V 8 bases short and J 8 bases short, with 9 bases between. Germline values: CDR1 WSHSY, CDR2 SAAADI. This CDR3 comprises 10 residues. The CDR3 reads CASAGLEAFF. In DNA, the CDR3 is TGCGCCAGCGCTGGACTCGAAGCTTTCTTT.

V and J are TRBV18 and TRBJ1-4; D uncertain. Trimming removed 0 bases from V and 11 bases from J, with 13 bases in between. CDR3 length: 14 amino acids. CDR1 KGHSH and CDR2 LQKENI come from the germline V gene. CDR3 sequence (DNA): TGTGCCAGCTCACCACCACCAAGCGGAGGGAAACTGTTTTTT. Translation: CASSPPPSGGKLFF.

The chain links TRBV30 to TRBJ1-6, with TRBD1 as a possible D gene (5 bases). Germline-derived CDR1 and CDR2 are GTSNPN and SVGIG (reference sequence). The V end was cut by 7 bases, the J end by 5 bases, with 12 bases between. The CDR3 has 13 amino acids. CDR3 in amino acids: CALSRGNNSPLHF. CDR3 coding DNA: TGTGCCTTATCGAGGGGAAATAATTCACCCCTCCACTTT.

Only one count was recorded for this clone. The sample holds other DNA sequences that translate to the same CDR3. The V and J genes are TRBV7-2 and TRBJ2-5; D ambiguous. The CDR3 is made up of 13 amino acids. V lost 2 bases, J lost 2 bases, and 6 bases lay in between. The germline V gene encodes CDR1 SGHTA and CDR2 FQGNSA. CDR3 sequence (DNA): TGTGCCAGCAGCTTAAGGCTTCAAGAGACCCAGTACTTC. This sequence encodes CASSLRLQETQYF.

The CDR3 here is CSATHQTQYF. CDR3 in DNA: TGCAGTGCTACCCATCAGACCCAGTACTTC. This chain uses TRBV20-1 with TRBJ2-5; D not certain. The V end lost 4 bases, the J end lost 6 bases, and 6 bases lay between the germline ends. This CDR3 region has 10 residues. Per the germline V gene, CDR1 is DFQATT and CDR2 is SNEGSKA (reference sequence).

CDR3 coding DNA: TGTGCCAGCAGGGAGGGACTAGCGGTACAGACCCAGTACTTC. This gives the protein CASREGLAVQTQYF. The rearrangement links TRBV6-1 to TRBJ2-5; 11 bases match TRBD2. From germline, CDR1 is MNHNS and CDR2 SASEGT. CDR3 length: 14 amino acids. The J segment lost 6 bases and the V segment lost 6 bases, leaving 6 bases of the junction unmatched.

The chain joins TRBV18 to TRBJ1-2, with D unresolved. This CDR3 is 15 amino acids long. The V end lost 4 bases, the J end lost 2 bases, and 14 bases lay between the germline ends. Germline assignment: CDR1 KGHSH and CDR2 LQKENI. CDR3 DNA sequence: TGTGCCAGCTCACTCGTGCATAATGAAAACTATGGCTACACCTTC. Protein sequence: CASSLVHNENYGYTF.

V is TRBV6-5 and J is TRBJ2-7, with TRBD1 matching over 10 bases. The germline V gene encodes CDR1 MNHEY and CDR2 SVGAGI. The length of the CDR3 is 14 residues. With 5 bases clipped from V and 5 bases from J, the junction kept 6 bases outside the gene matches. The CDR3 loop is CASSARQGANEQYF. In nucleotides, the CDR3 is TGTGCCAGCAGTGCAAGACAGGGGGCAAACGAGCAGTACTTC.

The chain employs TRBV5-8 and TRBJ2-1, with 11 positions matching TRBD1. There are 15 residues in the CDR3. The ends lost 4 bases at V and 8 bases at J; junction bases unmatched: 8. The germline gives CDR1 SGHTS, CDR2 YDEGEE. The CDR3 loop reads CASSPRRTGGDEQFF. The CDR3 coding sequence is TGTGCCAGCAGCCCTCGCCGGACAGGGGGCGATGAGCAGTTCTTC.

The chain uses TRBV18 and TRBJ1-1; D gene ambiguous. The CDR3 is made up of 13 amino acids. V was shortened by 3 bases and J by 8 bases, with 13 bases between the two germline ends. Germline-derived CDR1 and CDR2 are KGHSH and LQKENI. The CDR3 DNA follows: TGTGCCAGCTCACCCGGACTGGATACCGAAGCTTTCTTT. Protein: CASSPGLDTEAFF.

This chain joins TRBV19 and TRBJ1-5; D is unclear. CDR3 length equals 15 residues. Germline V lookup: CDR1 LNHDA, CDR2 SQIVND (reference sequence). V was clipped by 1 base and J by 4 bases, with 11 bases between them. The CDR3 DNA is TGTGCCAGTAGTATAGTTGGGCAGCCTAATCAGCCCCAGCATTTT. Its translation is CASSIVGQPNQPQHF.

CDR3 loop: CASSRTGLGNQPQHF. The DNA for the CDR3 is TGTGCCAGCAGCCGCACAGGGCTCGGCAATCAGCCCCAGCATTTT. The V call is TRBV7-9, the J call TRBJ1-5; possibly TRBD1 for D (6 bases). From germline, CDR1 is SEHNR and CDR2 FQNEAQ (reference sequence). Deletions cut 5 bases from V and 2 bases from J, with 13 bases between. The CDR3 contains 15 residues.

V gene TRBV9 combines with J gene TRBJ2-5; the D gene is possibly TRBD1 (6 bases). CDR3 length equals 16 residues. V shed 0 bases and J shed 5 bases, with 17 bases lying between them. From germline, CDR1 is SGDLS and CDR2 YYNGEE. The CDR3 sequence is CASSVVDGTGLETQYF. CDR3 in DNA: TGTGCCAGCAGCGTAGTAGATGGCACAGGGTTGGAGACCCAGTACTTC.

The rearrangement links TRBV7-2 to TRBJ1-3; TRBD1 agrees at 9 bases. V shed 1 base, J shed 3 bases, and the junction held 4 bases outside the gene matches. CDR3 size: 16 residues. Germline V gives CDR1 SGHTA, CDR2 FQGNSA. CDR3 residues: CASSLVPTGGGNTIYF. The DNA of the CDR3 is TGTGCCAGCAGCTTAGTCCCGACAGGGGGTGGAAACACCATATATTTT. Combining the CDR3 with reference TRBV7-2 and TRBJ1-3 gives the whole variable domain GAGVSQSPSNKVTEKGKDVELRCDPISGHTALYWYRQSLGQGLEFLIYFQGNSAPDKSGLPSDRFSAERTGGSVSTLTIQRTQQEDSAVYLCASSLVPTGGGNTIYFGEGSWLTVV.

The chain joins TRBV5-1 to TRBJ1-1, with D hard to call. Germline lookup yields CDR1 SGHRS and CDR2 YFSETQ. The CDR3 covers 16 residues. The V end was cut by 0 bases, the J end by 0 bases, with 12 bases between. Here the CDR3 DNA reads TGCGCCAGCAGCTTGGACAGCGTTGGAGTGAACACTGAAGCTTTCTTT. As protein: CASSLDSVGVNTEAFF.

The CDR3 coding sequence is TGCAGCGTTGTAAGCGGGGGCTCTCAGGAGACCCAGTACTTC. Translating gives CSVVSGGSQETQYF. The chain has TRBV29-1 and TRBJ2-5, with 8 bases matching TRBD2. The CDR3 loop spans 14 amino acids. V shed 4 bases, J shed 5 bases, and the junction held 9 bases outside the gene matches. Germline CDR1 SQVTM, CDR2 ANQGSEA.

This clone was seen a single time. DNA for the CDR3: TGTGCCAGCAGTTCGTCGTTGGGGGGGCATAGCATTCAGTACTTC. The encoded protein is CASSSSLGGHSIQYF. V and J are TRBV27 and TRBJ2-4; D perhaps matches TRBD2 (7 bases). The CDR3 covers 15 residues. Germline V lookup: CDR1 MNHEY, CDR2 SMNVEV (reference sequence). V dropped 4 bases and J dropped 9 bases, with 19 bases sitting between them.

The chain joins TRBV7-3 to TRBJ1-2; possibly TRBD1 for D (5 bases). The CDR3 has 14 amino acids. V lost 4 bases to trimming and J lost 7 bases, with 16 bases between them. The V gene's germline CDR1 is SGHTA and CDR2 FQGTGA. This CDR3 reads CASSSDRLPSGYTF. Written as DNA, the CDR3 is TGTGCCAGCAGCTCAGACAGACTTCCAAGTGGCTACACCTTC.

The chain is built from TRBV5-6 and TRBJ2-7; D gene unclear. CDR1 SGHDT and CDR2 YYEEEE come from the germline V gene. The V gene lost 3 bases and the J gene lost 4 bases, with 17 bases spanning the gap. This CDR3 is built from 15 residues. Written as DNA, the CDR3 is TGTGCCAGCAGCTCTCGTCGGAACTTAACTTACGAGCAGTACTTC. Protein sequence: CASSSRRNLTYEQYF.

V gene TRBV4-3 combines with J gene TRBJ1-4; D gene unclear. Germline V gene lookup returns CDR1 LGHNA and CDR2 YSLEER. The CDR3 is made up of 16 amino acids. The V end lost 0 bases, the J end lost 2 bases, and 10 bases lay between the germline ends. The DNA of the CDR3 is TGCGCCAGCAGCCAAGATCTGCCTGGGACTAATGAAAAACTGTTTTTT. Translation gives CASSQDLPGTNEKLFF.

This chain joins TRBV4-3 and TRBJ2-1, with 16 nucleotides matching TRBD2. The V gene's germline CDR1 is LGHNA and CDR2 YSLEER. The CDR3 is 17 amino acids. Trimming removed 3 bases from V and 2 bases from J; junction bases left unmatched: 1. The CDR3 DNA follows: TGCGCCAGCAGCCACGGGACTAGCGGGGGGGCCTACAATGAGCAGTTCTTC. Residues: CASSHGTSGGAYNEQFF.